The source of this T cell receptor (beta chain) is a study of blood T cell repertoires in COVID-19. From germline, CDR1 is ENHRY and CDR2 SYGVKD. This CDR3 region has 13 residues. V lost 10 bases and J lost 8, with 19 bases in between. Only in-frame clones appear in the TCRdb table, and some are missing; sequencing was by immunoSEQ multiplex PCR. The data show roughly 230,000 clones, roughly 81% seen once. This clone was detected ten times or more. The gene calls are TRBV10-3 and TRBJ2-3; D is perhaps TRBD2 (6 bases). The sample taken for sequencing was PBMCs or T cells enriched from blood (not recorded which). This TCR was recovered from a woman between 50 and 59 years old who had been exposed to COVID-19. CDR3 residues: CATMGPGGGTQYF. The CDR3 DNA reads as TGTGCCACCATGGGACCCGGGGGTGGTACGCAGTATTTT.